This TCR beta chain was sequenced during a study of T cell repertoires in cytomegalovirus infection. Study-wide context: Matching HLA type and CMV infection were both indicated by public TCR beta signatures.

The sample holds many counts of this clonotype. Its antigen is as yet unknown. Notes on the study in general: It was HLA-C-restricted CMV-specific TCR beta clonotypes that dominated the response ex vivo.

This CDR3 has 15 residues. Per germline, CDR1 SGHTA and CDR2 FQGNSA. Trimming stripped 5 bases from V and 0 bases from J, with 11 bases between. Each CDR3 protein is one row after TCRdb ran MiXCR on the reads. The profile shows about 180,000 distinct CDR3 sequences, over 13% of them singletons. Source material: PBMCs. The rearrangement uses TRBV7-2 and TRBJ1-5, with D perhaps matching TRBD1 (5 bases). The TCR sequence derives from a human donor in good health (CMV status not recorded). Some clones in this sample may be carry-over from other donors' samples. CDR3 region: CASSLQGFSNQPQHF. CDR3 nucleotide sequence: TGTGCCAGCAGCCTTCAGGGATTTAGCAATCAGCCCCAGCATTTT.